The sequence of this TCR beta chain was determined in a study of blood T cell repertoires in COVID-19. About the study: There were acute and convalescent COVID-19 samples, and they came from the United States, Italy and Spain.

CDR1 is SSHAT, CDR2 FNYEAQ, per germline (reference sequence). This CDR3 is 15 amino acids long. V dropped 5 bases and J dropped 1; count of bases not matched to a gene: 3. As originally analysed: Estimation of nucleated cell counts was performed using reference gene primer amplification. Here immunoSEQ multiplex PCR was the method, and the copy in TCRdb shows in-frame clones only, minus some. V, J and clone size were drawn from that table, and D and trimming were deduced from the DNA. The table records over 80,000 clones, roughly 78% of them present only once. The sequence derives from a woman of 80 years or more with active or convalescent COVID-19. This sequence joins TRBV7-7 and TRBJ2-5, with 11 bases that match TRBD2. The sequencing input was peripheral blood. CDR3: CASSPLAGGQETQYF. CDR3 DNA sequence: TGTGCCAGCAGCCCCCTAGCGGGAGGCCAAGAGACCCAGTACTTC. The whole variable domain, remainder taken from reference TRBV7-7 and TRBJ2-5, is GAGVSQSPRYKVTKRGQDVTLRCDPISSHATLYWYQQALGQGPEFLTYFNYEAQPDKSGLPSDRFSAERPEGSISTLTIQRTEQRDSAMYRCASSPLAGGQETQYFGPGTRLLVL.